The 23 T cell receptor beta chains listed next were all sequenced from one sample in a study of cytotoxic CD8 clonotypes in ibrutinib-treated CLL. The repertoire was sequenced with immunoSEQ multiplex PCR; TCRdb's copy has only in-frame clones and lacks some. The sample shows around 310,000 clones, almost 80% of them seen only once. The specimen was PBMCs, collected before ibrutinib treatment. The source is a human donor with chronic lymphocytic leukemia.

The CDR3 region has the DNA TGCGCCAGCAGCCCGACACCAGACTATGGCTACACCTTC. Its protein is CASSPTPDYGYTF. This chain connects TRBV4-3 to TRBJ1-2, with D unclear. In germline, CDR1 is LGHNA, CDR2 YSLEER. There are 13 residues in the CDR3. V lost 4 bases, J lost 3 bases, and 9 bases lay in between.

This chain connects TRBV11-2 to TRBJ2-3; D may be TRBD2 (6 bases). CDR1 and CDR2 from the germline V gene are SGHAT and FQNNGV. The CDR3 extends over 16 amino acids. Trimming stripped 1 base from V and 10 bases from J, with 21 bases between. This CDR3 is CASSLVVMWGESAQYF. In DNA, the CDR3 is TGTGCCAGCAGCTTAGTGGTAATGTGGGGGGAAAGTGCGCAGTATTTT.

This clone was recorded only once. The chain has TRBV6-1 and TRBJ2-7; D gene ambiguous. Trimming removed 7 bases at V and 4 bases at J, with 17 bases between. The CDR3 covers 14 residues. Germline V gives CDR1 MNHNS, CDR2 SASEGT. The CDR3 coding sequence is TGTGCCAGCACAGAACCCGGGTTCTGGTACGAGCAGTACTTC. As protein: CASTEPGFWYEQYF.

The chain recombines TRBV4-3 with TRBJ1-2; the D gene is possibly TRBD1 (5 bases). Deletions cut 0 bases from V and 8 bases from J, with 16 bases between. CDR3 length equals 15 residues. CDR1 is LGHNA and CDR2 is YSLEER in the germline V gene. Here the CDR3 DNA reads TGCGCCAGCAGCCAAGAAAGAGCAGGGTTAAGGGGCTACACCTTC. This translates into CASSQERAGLRGYTF.

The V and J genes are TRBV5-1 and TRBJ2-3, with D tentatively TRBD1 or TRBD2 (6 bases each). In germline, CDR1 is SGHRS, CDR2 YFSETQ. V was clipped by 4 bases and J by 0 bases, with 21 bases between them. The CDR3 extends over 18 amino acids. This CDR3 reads CASSPEDPGATSTDTQYF. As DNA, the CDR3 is TGCGCCAGCAGCCCTGAAGATCCGGGGGCTACAAGCACAGATACGCAGTATTTT.

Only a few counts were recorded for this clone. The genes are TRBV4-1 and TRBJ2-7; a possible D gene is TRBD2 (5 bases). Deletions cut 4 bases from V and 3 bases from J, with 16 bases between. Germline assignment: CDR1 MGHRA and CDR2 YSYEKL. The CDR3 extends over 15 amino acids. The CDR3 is CASSPMGALDYEQYF. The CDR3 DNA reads TGCGCCAGCAGCCCTATGGGAGCGTTAGACTACGAGCAGTACTTC.

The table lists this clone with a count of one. For the CDR3, the DNA is TGTGCCAGTAGGCACCGTTACACTGAAGCTTTCTTT. Protein: CASRHRYTEAFF. The chain joins TRBV19 to TRBJ1-1; no firm D call. The CDR3 has 12 residues. Germline lookup yields CDR1 LNHDA and CDR2 SQIVND (reference sequence). The V end lost 6 bases, the J end lost 3 bases, and 8 bases lay between the germline ends.

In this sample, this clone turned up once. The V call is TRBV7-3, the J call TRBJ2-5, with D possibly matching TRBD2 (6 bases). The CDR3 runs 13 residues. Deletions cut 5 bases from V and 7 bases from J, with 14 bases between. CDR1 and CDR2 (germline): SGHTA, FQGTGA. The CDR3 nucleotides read TGTGCCAGCAGCCGGATCTCCGGGGGGACCCAGTACTTC. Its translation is CASSRISGGTQYF.

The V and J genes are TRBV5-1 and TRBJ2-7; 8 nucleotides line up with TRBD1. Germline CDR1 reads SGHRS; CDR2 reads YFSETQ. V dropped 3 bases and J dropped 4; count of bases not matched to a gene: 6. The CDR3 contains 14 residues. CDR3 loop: CASSYTGGGYEQYF. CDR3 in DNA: TGCGCCAGCAGCTACACAGGGGGAGGTTACGAGCAGTACTTC.

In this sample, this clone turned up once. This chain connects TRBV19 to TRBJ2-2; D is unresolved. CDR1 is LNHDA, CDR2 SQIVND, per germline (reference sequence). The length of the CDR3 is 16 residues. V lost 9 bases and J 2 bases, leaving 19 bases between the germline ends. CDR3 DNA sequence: TGTGCCAGCACCTATAACCCCAAGACCAACACCGGGGAGCTGTTTTTT. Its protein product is CASTYNPKTNTGELFF.

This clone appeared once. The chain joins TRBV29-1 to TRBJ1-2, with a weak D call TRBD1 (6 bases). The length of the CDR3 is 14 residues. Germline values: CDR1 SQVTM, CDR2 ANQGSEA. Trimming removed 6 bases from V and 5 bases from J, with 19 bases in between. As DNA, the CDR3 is TGCAGCGTGACCTCAGGGGTTCCGCCTTATGGCTACACCTTC. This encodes CSVTSGVPPYGYTF.

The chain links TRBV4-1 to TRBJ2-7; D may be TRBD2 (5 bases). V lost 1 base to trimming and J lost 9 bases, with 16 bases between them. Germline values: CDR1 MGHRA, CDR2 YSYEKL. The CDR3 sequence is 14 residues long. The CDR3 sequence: CASSQGAADFPQYF. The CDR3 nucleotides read TGCGCCAGCAGCCAAGGCGCCGCGGACTTCCCGCAGTACTTC.

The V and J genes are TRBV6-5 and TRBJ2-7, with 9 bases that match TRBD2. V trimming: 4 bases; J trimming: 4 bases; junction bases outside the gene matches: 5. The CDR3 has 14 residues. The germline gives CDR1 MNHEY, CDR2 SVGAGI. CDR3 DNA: TGTGCCAGCAGTTTGGTAGCGGGGGTATACGAGCAGTACTTC. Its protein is CASSLVAGVYEQYF.

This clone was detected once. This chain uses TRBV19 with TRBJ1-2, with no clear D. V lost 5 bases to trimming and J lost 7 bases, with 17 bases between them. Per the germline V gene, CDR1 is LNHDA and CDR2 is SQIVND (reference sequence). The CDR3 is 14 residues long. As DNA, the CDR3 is TGTGCCAGTAGTTCCAGACTCATCCCCGCTGGCTACACCTTC. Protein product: CASSSRLIPAGYTF.

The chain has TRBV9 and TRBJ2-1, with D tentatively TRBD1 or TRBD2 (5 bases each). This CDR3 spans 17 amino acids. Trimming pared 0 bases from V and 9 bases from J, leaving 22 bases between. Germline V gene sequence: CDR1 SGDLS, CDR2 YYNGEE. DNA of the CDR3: TGTGCCAGCAGCGTAGTGAGTCGGGACCCTATCATTGGTGAGCAGTTCTTC. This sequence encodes CASSVVSRDPIIGEQFF.

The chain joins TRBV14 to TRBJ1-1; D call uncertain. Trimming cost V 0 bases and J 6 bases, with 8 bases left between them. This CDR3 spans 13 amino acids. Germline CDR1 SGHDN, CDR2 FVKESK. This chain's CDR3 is CASSQDYSAEAFF. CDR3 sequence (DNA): TGTGCCAGCAGCCAAGATTACAGCGCTGAAGCTTTCTTT.

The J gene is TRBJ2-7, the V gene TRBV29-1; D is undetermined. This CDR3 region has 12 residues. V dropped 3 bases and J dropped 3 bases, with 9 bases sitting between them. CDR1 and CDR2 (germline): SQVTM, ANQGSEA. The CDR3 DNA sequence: TGCAGCGTTGACAACTCAAACTACGAGCAGTACTTC. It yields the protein CSVDNSNYEQYF.

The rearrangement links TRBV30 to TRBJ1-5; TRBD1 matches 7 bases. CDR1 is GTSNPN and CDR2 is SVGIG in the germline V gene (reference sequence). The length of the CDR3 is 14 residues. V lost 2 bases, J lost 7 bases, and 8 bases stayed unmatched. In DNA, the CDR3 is TGTGCCTGGAGTCCCACCAGGGGGGCGCAGCCCCAGCATTTT. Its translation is CAWSPTRGAQPQHF. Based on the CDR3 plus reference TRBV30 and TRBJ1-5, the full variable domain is SQTIHQWPATLVQPVGSPLSLECTVEGTSNPNLYWYRQAAGRGLQLLFYSVGIGQISSEVPQNLSASRPQDRQFILSSKKLLLSDSGFYLCAWSPTRGAQPQHFGDGTRLSIL.

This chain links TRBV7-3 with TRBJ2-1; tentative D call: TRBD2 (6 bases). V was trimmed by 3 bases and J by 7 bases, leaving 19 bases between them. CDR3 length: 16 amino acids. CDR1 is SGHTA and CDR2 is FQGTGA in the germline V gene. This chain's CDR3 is CASSFLSGPTGNEQFF. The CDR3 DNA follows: TGTGCCAGCAGCTTCTTAAGCGGGCCCACCGGGAATGAGCAGTTCTTC.

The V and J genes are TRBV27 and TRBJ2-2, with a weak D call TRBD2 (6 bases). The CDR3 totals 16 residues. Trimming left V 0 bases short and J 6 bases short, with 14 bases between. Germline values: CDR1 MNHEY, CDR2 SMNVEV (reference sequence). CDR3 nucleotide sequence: TGTGCCAGCAGTTTATCAGGACTACCACCCCCCGGGGAGCTGTTTTTT. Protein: CASSLSGLPPPGELFF.

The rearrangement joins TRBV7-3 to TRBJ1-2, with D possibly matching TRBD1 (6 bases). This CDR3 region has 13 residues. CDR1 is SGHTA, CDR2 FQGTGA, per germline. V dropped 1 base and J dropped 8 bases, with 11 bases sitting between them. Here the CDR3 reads CASSLNRVNGYTF. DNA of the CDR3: TGTGCCAGCAGCTTAAACAGGGTAAACGGCTACACCTTC.

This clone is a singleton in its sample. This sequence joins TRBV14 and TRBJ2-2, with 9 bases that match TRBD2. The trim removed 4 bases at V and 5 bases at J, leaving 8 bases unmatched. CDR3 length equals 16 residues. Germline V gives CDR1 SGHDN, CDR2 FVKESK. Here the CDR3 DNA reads TGTGCCAGCAGCCCCCGGATAGCGGGAGATACCGGGGAGCTGTTTTTT. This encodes CASSPRIAGDTGELFF.

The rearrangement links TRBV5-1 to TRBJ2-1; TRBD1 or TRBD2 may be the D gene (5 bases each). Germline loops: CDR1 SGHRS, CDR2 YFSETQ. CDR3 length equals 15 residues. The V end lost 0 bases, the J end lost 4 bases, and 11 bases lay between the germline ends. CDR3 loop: CASSLGGELYNEQFF. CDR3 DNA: TGCGCCAGCAGCTTGGGAGGGGAGTTATACAATGAGCAGTTCTTC.